The rows below give T cell receptor beta chains drawn from one sample of a study of technical replicates of blood from several donors. Using immunoSEQ multiplex PCR, the repertoire was profiled, and TCRdb retains in-frame clones only, with some absent. The sample carries 60,000 to 70,000 clones, 95% to 98% recorded once. The sequenced sample consisted of T cells isolated from PBMCs. These receptors were collected from a human donor in good health. The CDR3 runs from the conserved cysteine through the conserved F or W. D genes are given only for firm matches. Size is omitted from some rows. Given values are once, few, many or a class for expanded clones.

TRBV6-1	-	-	TRBJ1-1	TGTGCCAGCAGATCAACAGCTTACGAGACAGAGGTTTTCTTT	CASRSTAYETEVFF
TRBV7-9	-	TRBD2	TRBJ2-5	TGTGCCAGCAGCGACACTAGCGCGGGATACCAAGAGACCCAGTACTTC	CASSDTSAGYQETQYF
TRBV5-1	-	TRBD1	TRBJ1-2	TGCGCCAGCAGAAAAACAGGGGATGGTGGCTACACCTTC	CASRKTGDGGYTF
TRBV9	-	-	TRBJ2-3	TGTGCCAGCAGCGTAGATCGTTTCGGGGTCGCAGATACGCAGTATTTT	CASSVDRFGVADTQYF
TRBV6-5	-	-	TRBJ1-1	TGTGCCAGCAGTTACTCTCGACACGTCATGAACACTGAAGCTTTCTTT	CASSYSRHVMNTEAFF
TRBV7-9	-	-	TRBJ1-2	TGTGCCAGCAGCTTGGGCAGCTATGGCTACACCTTC	CASSLGSYGYTF
TRBV11-3	-	-	TRBJ2-2	TGTGCCAGCAGCTCAGGGTTCTCCTCGAACACCGGGGAGCTGTTTTTT	CASSSGFSSNTGELFF
TRBV19	once	-	TRBJ1-2	TGTGCCAGTAGTATAGAGGTGACAGCGAGCTATGGCTACACCTTC	CASSIEVTASYGYTF
TRBV19	once	TRBD1	TRBJ2-7	TGTGCCAGTAGTCCGGGACAGGGGAAGACCTACGAGCAGTACTTC	CASSPGQGKTYEQYF
TRBV7-9	-	-	TRBJ1-1	TGTGCCAGCAGCTTACAGGGTTTGGGCACTGAAGCTTTCTTT	CASSLQGLGTEAFF
TRBV5-6	-	-	TRBJ2-3	TGTGCCAGCAGCCGAGCCCGTTGGGGGACTAGCACAGATACGCAGTATTTT	CASSRARWGTSTDTQYF
TRBV2	-	-	TRBJ1-4	TGTGCCAGCAGTCCCGACGGGGGGGGTGAAAAACTGTTTTTT	CASSPDGGGEKLFF
TRBV30	-	TRBD2	TRBJ2-7	TGTGCCTGGAGCGCCGGACTAGCGGGGGGCTACGAGCAGTACTTC	CAWSAGLAGGYEQYF
TRBV5-1	once	-	TRBJ2-7	TGCGCCAGCAGCGTCGGGGACAACGTCTCCGAGCAGTACTTC	CASSVGDNVSEQYF
TRBV4-1	-	-	TRBJ2-5	TGCGCCAGCAGCCAAGTAACGAGACAAGAGACCCAGTACTTC	CASSQVTRQETQYF
TRBV4-1	-	TRBD2	TRBJ2-3	TGCGCCAGCAGCCCCCCGGGGGTAGCGGGGACAGATACGCAGTATTTT	CASSPPGVAGTDTQYF
TRBV10-2	-	TRBD1	TRBJ2-7	TGCGCCACCCAACAGGGGACAGGGATCGAGCAGTACTTC	CATQQGTGIEQYF
TRBV6-5	-	-	TRBJ1-6	TGTGCCAGCAGCCGAACAGGTTTTAATTCACCCCTCCACTTT	CASSRTGFNSPLHF
TRBV5-6	-	-	TRBJ1-5	TGTGCCAGCAGCTTGTTGGGAGAGAGCAATCAGCCCCAGCATTTT	CASSLLGESNQPQHF
TRBV28	-	TRBD1	TRBJ2-2	TGTGCCAGCAGTTCTCCGGGACAGGGACCAGCCGGGGAGCTGTTTTTT	CASSSPGQGPAGELFF
TRBV5-1	-	TRBD1	TRBJ1-3	TGCGCCAGCAGTCCTGTTGGGACAGCTGGAAACACCATATATTTT	CASSPVGTAGNTIYF
TRBV25-1	-	-	TRBJ2-7	TGTGCCAGCAGTGGGAGGAGGGAGGAGCAGTACTTC	CASSGRREEQYF